This T cell receptor (beta chain) was sequenced during a study of cytomegalovirus exposure and HLA in healthy donors. Study at large: Researchers found that about 84% of about 400 genotyped donors fell within the Caucasian-associated ancestry cluster. Regarding the study as a whole: In vitro testing confirmed a few CMV-associated chains as specific for CMV antigens. A missense variant in DCLRE1C was later tied to TCR beta V- and J-gene trimming.

Points on this clone: The antigen is not known.

Germline loops: CDR1 SGHDT, CDR2 YYEEEE. The CDR3 consists of 15 residues. V was pared by 2 bases and J by 6 bases, with 4 bases of the junction left unmatched. The PCR employed 60 Vbeta primers together with 13 Jbeta primers. Assay: immunoSEQ multiplex PCR; the TCRdb copy retains only in-frame clones and omits some. The sample records fewer than 95,000 clones, under 85% being singletons. Sequences were obtained from PBMCs. The chain combines TRBV5-6 with TRBJ1-4; TRBD1 aligns across 10 bases. The sequence was collected from a woman between 40 and 50 years old in good health and CMV-seropositive. CDR3 DNA sequence: TGTGCCAGCAGCTTAGACAGGGGGCAGTATGAAAAACTGTTTTTT. Translating gives CASSLDRGQYEKLFF. The complete variable domain, with remaining parts taken from reference TRBV5-6 and TRBJ1-4, reads DAGVTQSPTHLIKTRGQQVTLRCSPKSGHDTVSWYQQALGQGPQFIFQYYEEEERQRGNFPDRFSGHQFPNYSSELNVNALLLGDSALYLCASSLDRGQYEKLFFGSGTQLSVL.